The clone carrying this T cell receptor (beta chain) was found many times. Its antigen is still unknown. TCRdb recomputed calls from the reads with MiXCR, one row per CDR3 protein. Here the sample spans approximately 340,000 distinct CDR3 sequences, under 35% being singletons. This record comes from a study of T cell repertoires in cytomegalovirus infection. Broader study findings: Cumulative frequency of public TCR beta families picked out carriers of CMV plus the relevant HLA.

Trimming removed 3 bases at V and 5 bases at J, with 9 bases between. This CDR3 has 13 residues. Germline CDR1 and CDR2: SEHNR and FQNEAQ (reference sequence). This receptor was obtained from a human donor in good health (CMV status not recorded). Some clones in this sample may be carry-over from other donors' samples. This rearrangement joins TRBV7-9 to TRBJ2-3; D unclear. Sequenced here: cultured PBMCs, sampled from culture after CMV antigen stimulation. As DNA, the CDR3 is TGTGCCAGCAGCTTGGGTCCTGGAGATACGCAGTATTTT. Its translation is CASSLGPGDTQYF. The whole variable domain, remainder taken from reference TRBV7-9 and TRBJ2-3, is DTGVSQNPRHKITKRGQNVTFRCDPISEHNRLYWYRQTLGQGPEFLTYFQNEAQLEKSRLLSDRFSAERPKGSFSTLEIQRTEQGDSAMYLCASSLGPGDTQYFGPGTRLTVL.